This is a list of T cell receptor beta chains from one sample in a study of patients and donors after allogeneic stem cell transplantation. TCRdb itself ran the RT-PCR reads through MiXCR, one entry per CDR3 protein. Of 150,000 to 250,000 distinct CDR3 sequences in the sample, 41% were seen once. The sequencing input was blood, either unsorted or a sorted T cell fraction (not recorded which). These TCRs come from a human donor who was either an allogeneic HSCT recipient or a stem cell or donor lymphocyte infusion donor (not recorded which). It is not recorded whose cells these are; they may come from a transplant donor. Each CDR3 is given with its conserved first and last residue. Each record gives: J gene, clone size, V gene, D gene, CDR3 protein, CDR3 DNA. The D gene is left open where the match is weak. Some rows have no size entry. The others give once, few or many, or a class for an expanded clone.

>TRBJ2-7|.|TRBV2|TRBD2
CASRHPGAGGAYEQYF
TGTGCCAGCAGACACCCCGGGGCGGGAGGGGCCTACGAGCAGTACTTC
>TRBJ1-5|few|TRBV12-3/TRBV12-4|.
CASSLVGGENQPQHF
TGTGCCAGCAGTTTAGTGGGCGGTGAAAATCAGCCCCAGCATTTT
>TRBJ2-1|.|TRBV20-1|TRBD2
CSTGGRRGNYNEQFF
TGCAGTACTGGCGGGAGGCGGGGAAACTACAATGAGCAGTTCTTC
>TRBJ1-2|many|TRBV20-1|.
CSADTLQGRYGYTF
TGCAGTGCCGACACTCTACAGGGACGATATGGCTACACCTTC
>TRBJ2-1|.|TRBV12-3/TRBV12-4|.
CASRWLETNEQFF
TGTGCCAGCAGGTGGCTGGAGACCAATGAGCAGTTCTTC
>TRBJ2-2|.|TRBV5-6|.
CASSFPSVVTGELFF
TGTGCCAGCAGCTTCCCTAGCGTGGTCACCGGGGAGCTGTTTTTT
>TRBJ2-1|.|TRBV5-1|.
CASSLESSGWNEQFF
TGCGCCAGCAGCTTGGAATCGTCGGGTTGGAATGAGCAGTTCTTC
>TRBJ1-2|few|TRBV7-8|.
CASSLTDRPNYGYTF
TGTGCCAGCAGCCTCACAGACAGGCCTAACTATGGCTACACCTTC
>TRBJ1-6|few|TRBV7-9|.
CASSSRRGGIHSPLHF
TGTGCCAGCAGCTCCCGGAGGGGAGGGATCCATTCACCCCTCCACTTT
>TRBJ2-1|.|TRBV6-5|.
CASSHTANEQFF
TGTGCCAGCAGTCACACGGCCAATGAGCAGTTCTTC
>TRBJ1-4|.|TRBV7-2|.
CASSLDFPEKLFF
TGTGCCAGCAGCTTAGATTTCCCCGAAAAACTGTTTTTT
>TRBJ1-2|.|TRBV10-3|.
CAISPATDNYGYTF
TGTGCCATCAGTCCCGCGACAGATAACTATGGCTACACCTTC
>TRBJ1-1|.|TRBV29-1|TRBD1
CSVEARQGGLDTEAFF
TGCAGCGTTGAAGCACGACAGGGAGGGTTGGACACTGAAGCTTTCTTT
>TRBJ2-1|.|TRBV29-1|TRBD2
CSVEGGSGRDNEQFF
TGCAGCGTTGAAGGAGGCAGCGGGAGAGATAATGAGCAGTTCTTC
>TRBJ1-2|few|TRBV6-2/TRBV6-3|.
CASSYGGRGDYGYTF
TGTGCCAGCAGTTACGGCGGCAGGGGAGACTATGGCTACACCTTC
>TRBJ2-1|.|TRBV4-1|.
CASSQDLSNEQFF
TGCGCCAGCAGCCAAGATCTTAGCAATGAGCAGTTCTTC
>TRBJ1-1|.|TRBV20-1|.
CSAKDSTEAFF
TGCAGTGCTAAAGACAGCACTGAAGCTTTCTTT
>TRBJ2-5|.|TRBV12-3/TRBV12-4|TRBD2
CASSLAGAVQETQYF
TGTGCCAGCAGTCTAGCGGGAGCGGTCCAAGAGACCCAGTACTTC
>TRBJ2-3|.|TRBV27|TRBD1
CASSLSGTGSTDTQYF
TGTGCCAGCAGTTTATCTGGGACAGGGAGCACAGATACGCAGTATTTT
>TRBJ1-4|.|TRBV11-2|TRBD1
CASSSTTDREKEKLFF
TGTGCCAGCAGCTCTACGACGGACAGGGAAAAGGAAAAACTGTTTTTT
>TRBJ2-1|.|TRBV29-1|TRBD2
CSVVGGSSYNEQFF
TGCAGCGTTGTAGGCGGGAGCTCCTACAATGAGCAGTTCTTC
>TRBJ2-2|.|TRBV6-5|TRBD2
CASSSLAGASGELFF
TGTGCCAGCAGCAGCCTAGCGGGAGCCTCCGGGGAGCTGTTTTTT
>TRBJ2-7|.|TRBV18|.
CASSPGREQYF
TGTGCCAGCTCACCGGGACGAGAGCAGTACTTC
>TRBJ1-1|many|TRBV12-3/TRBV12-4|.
CASSLLGTEAFF
TGCGCCAGCAGCCTCCTAGGGACTGAAGCTTTCTTT
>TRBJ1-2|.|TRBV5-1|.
CASSLLEGIGYGYTF
TGCGCCAGCAGCTTGCTGGAGGGAATCGGCTATGGCTACACCTTC
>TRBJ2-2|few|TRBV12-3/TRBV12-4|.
CASSNRENTGELFF
TGTGCCAGCAGTAACAGGGAAAACACCGGGGAGCTGTTTTTT
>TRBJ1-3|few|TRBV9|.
CASSLTGSSGNTIYF
TGTGCCAGCAGCTTAACAGGGTCCTCTGGAAACACCATATATTTT
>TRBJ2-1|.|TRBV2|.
CASINVGVGNEQFF
TGTGCCAGCATAAACGTCGGGGTGGGGAATGAGCAGTTCTTC
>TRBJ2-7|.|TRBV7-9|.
CASSLEGWPYEQYF
TGTGCCAGCAGCTTAGAAGGATGGCCCTACGAGCAGTACTTC
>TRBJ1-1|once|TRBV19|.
CASSIVPGDTEAFF
TGTGCCAGTAGTATAGTCCCGGGCGACACTGAAGCTTTCTTT
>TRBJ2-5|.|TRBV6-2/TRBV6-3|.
CASGTRVQETQYF
TGTGCCAGCGGAACCCGCGTACAAGAGACCCAGTACTTC
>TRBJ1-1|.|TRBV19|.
CASTGDPNTEAFF
TGTGCCAGTACCGGGGATCCGAACACTGAAGCTTTCTTT
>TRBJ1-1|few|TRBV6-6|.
CASRPTELNTEAFF
TGTGCCAGCAGGCCGACAGAGTTGAACACTGAAGCTTTCTTT
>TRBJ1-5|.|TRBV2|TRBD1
CASRTGTGQPQHF
TGTGCCAGCAGGACAGGGACCGGTCAGCCCCAGCATTTT
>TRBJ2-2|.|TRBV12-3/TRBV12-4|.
CASSLALAVNTGELFF
TGTGCCAGCAGTTTAGCACTAGCAGTGAACACCGGGGAGCTGTTTTTT
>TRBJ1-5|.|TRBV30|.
CAWSPSNNQPQHF
TGTGCCTGGAGTCCTTCTAACAATCAGCCCCAGCATTTT
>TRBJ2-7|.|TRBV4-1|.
CASSQDDSGAPSYEQYF
TGCGCCAGCAGCCAAGATGATTCGGGGGCCCCGTCCTACGAGCAGTACTTC
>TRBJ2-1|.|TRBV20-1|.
CSARDLDTSYNEQFF
TGCAGTGCTCGGGACTTGGATACCTCCTACAATGAGCAGTTCTTC
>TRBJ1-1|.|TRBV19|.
CASSKGTAPEAFF
TGTGCCAGTAGTAAAGGGACCGCGCCTGAAGCTTTCTTT
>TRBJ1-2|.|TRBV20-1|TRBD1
CSPQGQQLHGYTF
TGCAGTCCCCAGGGACAGCAGTTGCATGGCTACACCTTC
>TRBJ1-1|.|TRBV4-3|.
CASSQENWSDTEAFF
TGCGCCAGCAGCCAAGAAAACTGGAGCGATACTGAAGCTTTCTTT
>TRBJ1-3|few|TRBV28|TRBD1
CASRRTGGYGNTIYF
TGTGCCAGCAGGAGGACAGGGGGCTACGGAAACACCATATATTTT
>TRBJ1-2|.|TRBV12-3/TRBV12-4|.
CASSLGGAAYGYTF
TGTGCCAGCAGTTTAGGGGGAGCGGCCTATGGCTACACCTTC
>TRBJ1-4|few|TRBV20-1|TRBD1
CSAPGQSNEKLFF
TGCAGTGCGCCGGGACAGTCTAATGAAAAACTGTTTTTT
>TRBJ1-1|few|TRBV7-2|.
CASSTQGSLTTEAFF
TGTGCCAGCAGCACGCAGGGGTCACTTACCACTGAAGCTTTCTTT
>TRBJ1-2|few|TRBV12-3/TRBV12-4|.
CASTPEGVSNYGYTF
TGTGCCAGCACCCCAGAGGGGGTAAGCAACTATGGCTACACCTTC